This TCR beta chain was profiled in a study of regulatory T cells in long-lasting Graves disease. Study-wide results and limits: Those with persistent Graves' had less TCR diversity than newly diagnosed patients.

The time point: persistent/refractory GD, antithyroid drugs over 5 years with positive TRAb. The TCR library was made from RNA extracted from PBMCs. From an endocrinology department in Xi'an, China, came the patients. Into tubes containing EDTA, nine milliliters of peripheral blood were drawn. For TCR beta, libraries came from iRepertoire HTBI primers and Arm-PCR of CDR3 regions. In TCRdb, the multiplex PCR reads were re-called with MiXCR into one record per CDR3 protein. The sample shows 300,000 or so distinct CDR3 sequences, roughly a fifth of them seen only once. Germline CDR1 is MNHNS and CDR2 is SASEGT. CDR3 length equals 13 residues. V was shortened by 7 bases and J by 1 base, with 10 bases between the two germline ends. This clonotype was picked up many times. Antigen unknown.

This sequence was found in a female donor with Graves disease. The chain has TRBV6-1 and TRBJ1-1; D is undetermined. The sequenced sample was peripheral blood mononuclear cells (PBMCs), obtained when the disease was refractory, from a patient treated with antithyroid drugs. Here the CDR3 DNA reads TGTGCCAGCACAGGCATAACGAACACTGAAGCTTTCTTT. Protein sequence: CASTGITNTEAFF.